The next 27 T cell receptor beta chains were all read from a single sample in a study of OX40 agonist ivuxolimab in advanced cancers. Here immunoSEQ multiplex PCR was the method, and the copy in TCRdb shows in-frame clones only, minus some. The repertoire has approximately 90,000 clones, around 85% of them found once; the top ten carry approximately 1.3%. The material was CD4+ or CD8+ T cells sorted from blood, obtained in a trial of the OX40 agonist ivuxolimab. The receptors were sampled from an adult with an advanced solid tumor such as melanoma, head and neck, liver or kidney cancer.

The chain employs TRBV19 and TRBJ2-5, with 12 bases aligning to TRBD2. The CDR3 sequence is 15 residues long. V dropped 4 bases and J dropped 5; count of bases not matched to a gene: 5. CDR1 is LNHDA, CDR2 SQIVND, per germline (reference sequence). As DNA, the CDR3 is TGTGCCAGTAGTAAACTAGCGGGAGGTGGTGAGACCCAGTACTTC. It specifies CASSKLAGGGETQYF.

V gene TRBV15 combines with J gene TRBJ2-1, with TRBD2 as a possible D gene (5 bases). Germline V gene sequence: CDR1 LNHNV, CDR2 YYDKDF (reference sequence). The CDR3 has 15 residues. Trimming took off 0 bases at V and 5 bases at J, with 11 bases between the two ends. CDR3 protein: CATSRDIASHNEQFF. CDR3 coding DNA: TGTGCCACCAGCAGAGATATAGCGTCGCACAATGAGCAGTTCTTC.

The chain carries TRBV7-9 and TRBJ2-2, with a tentative D call TRBD1 (5 bases). Deletions cut 4 bases from V and 0 bases from J, with 12 bases between. Germline CDR1 SEHNR, CDR2 FQNEAQ (reference sequence). The CDR3 is 16 amino acids. Written as DNA, the CDR3 is TGTGCCAGCAGCTCCGTATGGGGCCCGAACACCGGGGAGCTGTTTTTT. Amino acids: CASSSVWGPNTGELFF.

CDR3 sequence reads: CASSTSGTSTDTQYF. In nucleotides, the CDR3 is TGTGCCAGCAGCACCTCCGGGACTAGCACAGATACGCAGTATTTT. The chain links TRBV11-3 to TRBJ2-3; a possible D gene is TRBD2 (6 bases). The CDR3 loop spans 15 amino acids. Germline V gene data show CDR1 as SGHNT and CDR2 as YENEEA. The V gene lost 5 bases and the J gene lost 0 bases, with 12 bases spanning the gap.

This chain uses TRBV5-5 with TRBJ1-1; D gene ambiguous. The germline V gene has CDR1 SGHKS and CDR2 YYEKEE (reference sequence). Trimming left V 0 bases short and J 3 bases short, with 9 bases between. The CDR3 has 14 residues. The CDR3 loop reads CASSLAPSDTEAFF. The CDR3, as DNA: TGTGCCAGCAGCTTGGCCCCGAGTGACACTGAAGCTTTCTTT.

V is TRBV9 and J is TRBJ2-1; D may correspond to TRBD1 or TRBD2 (5 bases each). The germline CDR1 and CDR2 sequences are SGDLS and YYNGEE. Trimming took off 4 bases at V and 0 bases at J, with 11 bases between the two ends. This CDR3 has 15 amino acids. The CDR3 spells CASSLIGTSYNEQFF. CDR3 in DNA: TGTGCCAGCAGCCTAATTGGGACCTCCTACAATGAGCAGTTCTTC.

The chain recombines TRBV7-9 with TRBJ2-5; no definite D call. The germline gives CDR1 SEHNR, CDR2 FQNEAQ (reference sequence). Trimming removed 1 base at V and 4 bases at J, with 7 bases between. The CDR3 is made up of 13 amino acids. This chain's CDR3 is CASSLDPIETQYF. The CDR3 nucleotides are TGTGCCAGCAGCTTAGATCCAATAGAGACCCAGTACTTC.

CDR3 amino acids: CASSEALLAGELFF. The CDR3 DNA reads TGTGCCAGCAGTGAAGCGCTTCTGGCCGGGGAGCTGTTTTTT. V usage is TRBV2 and J usage is TRBJ2-2; D ambiguous. This CDR3 is 14 amino acids long. Per germline, CDR1 SNHLY and CDR2 FYNNEI. V lost 0 bases and J 6 bases, leaving 8 bases between the germline ends.

The chain employs TRBV7-9 and TRBJ2-1; D is perhaps TRBD2 (6 bases). The CDR3 covers 15 residues. V was shortened by 3 bases and J by 5 bases, with 14 bases between the two germline ends. Germline lookup yields CDR1 SEHNR and CDR2 FQNEAQ (reference sequence). In DNA, the CDR3 is TGTGCCAGCAGCTTTTTCAGGAGGGCCCACAATGAGCAGTTCTTC. This codes for CASSFFRRAHNEQFF.

The CDR3 DNA reads as TGTGCCAGCAGCCCTCGGGGTGCCTCCTCTGGGGCCAACGTCCTGACTTTC. This sequence encodes CASSPRGASSGANVLTF. The J gene is TRBJ2-6, the V gene TRBV7-3; TRBD2 might be the D (5 bases). Germline V gene data show CDR1 as SGHTA and CDR2 as FQGTGA. The CDR3 spans 17 residues. V lost 5 bases, J lost 0 bases, and 14 bases lay in between.

The rearrangement joins TRBV2 to TRBJ1-4; D perhaps matches TRBD1 (5 bases). The CDR3 has 14 amino acids. V was shortened by 7 bases and J by 4 bases, with 13 bases between the two germline ends. Germline V gene data show CDR1 as SNHLY and CDR2 as FYNNEI. The CDR3 coding sequence is TGTGCCAGCAACGGGGGAGCGGGTAATGAAAAACTGTTTTTT. Its protein is CASNGGAGNEKLFF.

This CDR3 reads CASSQGQGYYEQYF. The CDR3 DNA sequence: TGTGCCAGCTCACAGGGACAGGGCTACTACGAGCAGTACTTC. This chain links TRBV18 with TRBJ2-7, with 9 bases that match TRBD1. V dropped 4 bases and J dropped 3; count of bases not matched to a gene: 4. Germline CDR1 and CDR2: KGHSH and LQKENI. This CDR3 spans 14 amino acids.

The genes are TRBV5-1 and TRBJ2-1, with 8 positions matching TRBD1. The CDR3 spans 15 residues. J gave up 1 base and V 0 bases, and 0 bases lay outside the gene matches. Germline V gene data show CDR1 as SGHRS and CDR2 as YFSETQ. CDR3 residues: CASSLDRGSYNEQFF. The CDR3 coding sequence is TGCGCCAGCAGCTTGGACAGGGGGTCCTACAATGAGCAGTTCTTC.

The chain couples TRBV7-2 to TRBJ2-3, with 7 bases lining up with TRBD1. The CDR3 loop spans 14 amino acids. V shed 1 base and J 6 bases; nucleotides not matched to a gene: 4. CDR1 SGHTA and CDR2 FQGNSA come from the germline V gene. The CDR3 nucleotides are TGTGCCAGCAGCTTAGACGAGGGGGCCGATACGCAGTATTTT. Translated: CASSLDEGADTQYF.

As for this clone: Distinct nucleotide sequences in the sample also encode this CDR3. CDR3: CASSTRGDTQYF. The CDR3 DNA reads as TGTGCCAGTAGTACCAGGGGGGATACGCAGTATTTT. The chain combines TRBV19 with TRBJ2-3, with TRBD1 identical over 7 bases. The CDR3 runs 12 residues. The junction had 1 base not matched to a gene; V was cut back by 4 bases and J by 6 bases. Germline loops: CDR1 LNHDA, CDR2 SQIVND (reference sequence). The whole variable domain, filled in from reference TRBV19 and TRBJ2-3, reads DGGITQSPKYLFRKEGQNVTLSCEQNLNHDAMYWYRQDPGQGLRLIYYSQIVNDFQKGDIAEGYSVSREKKESFPLTVTSAQKNPTAFYLCASSTRGDTQYFGPGTRLTVL.

The chain couples TRBV30 to TRBJ1-2, with D unclear. Germline CDR1 and CDR2: GTSNPN and SVGIG (reference sequence). This CDR3 is built from 14 residues. V lost 1 base, J lost 4 bases, and 13 bases lay in between. CDR3 nucleotides: TGTGCCTGGAGTGCCCGGGTACGGCTCTATGGCTACACCTTC. This codes for CAWSARVRLYGYTF. Supplemented by reference TRBV30 and TRBJ1-2, the full variable domain reads SQTIHQWPATLVQPVGSPLSLECTVEGTSNPNLYWYRQAAGRGLQLLFYSVGIGQISSEVPQNLSASRPQDRQFILSSKKLLLSDSGFYLCAWSARVRLYGYTFGSGTRLTVV.

The V call is TRBV9, the J call TRBJ2-3; D ambiguous. CDR1 SGDLS and CDR2 YYNGEE come from the germline V gene. The CDR3 consists of 14 residues. The V end lost 3 bases, the J end lost 2 bases, and 10 bases lay between the germline ends. CDR3 DNA sequence: TGTGCCAGCAGCGCTCTAGTGGACACAGATACGCAGTATTTT. Translating gives CASSALVDTDTQYF.

The chain recombines TRBV13 with TRBJ1-1; 7 positions agree with TRBD1. CDR3 size: 13 residues. Germline loops: CDR1 PRHDT, CDR2 FYEKMQ (reference sequence). V was clipped by 3 bases and J by 6 bases; unmatched bases: 4. The CDR3 reads CASSFTQGAEAFF. The CDR3 bases are TGTGCCAGCAGCTTCACCCAGGGGGCTGAAGCTTTCTTT.

This sequence joins TRBV6-5 and TRBJ1-6; TRBD1 matches at 10 bases. Trimming cost V 5 bases and J 7 bases; bases outside gene matches: 5. CDR3 size: 15 residues. CDR1 and CDR2 from the germline V gene are MNHEY and SVGAGI. CDR3 sequence (DNA): TGTGCCAGCAGTGGCCGGGACAGGGGAAATTCACCCCTCCACTTT. Its protein is CASSGRDRGNSPLHF.

The V call is TRBV10-1, the J call TRBJ2-3; 10 bases fit TRBD2. Germline V gene sequence: CDR1 WNHNN, CDR2 SYGVQD (reference sequence). With V trimmed by 5 bases and J by 5 bases, 7 bases remained unmatched. This CDR3 region has 15 residues. This chain's CDR3 is CASSSRTSGLDTQYF. The CDR3 DNA reads TGCGCCAGCAGTTCCCGGACTAGCGGCTTAGATACGCAGTATTTT.

This rearrangement joins TRBV7-9 to TRBJ2-2; D unresolved. The CDR3 has 14 residues. Trimming cost V 4 bases and J 5 bases, with 11 bases left between them. Germline assignment: CDR1 SEHNR and CDR2 FQNEAQ (reference sequence). The CDR3 is CASSSLRATGELFF. In DNA form, the CDR3 reads TGTGCCAGCAGCTCTTTAAGGGCGACCGGGGAGCTGTTTTTT.

The gene calls are TRBV5-3 and TRBJ2-7, with 13 bases matching TRBD2. TRBV5-3 is reported as an ORF; its role is uncertain. The CDR3 spans 15 residues. V lost 4 bases to trimming and J lost 3 bases; unmatched junction nucleotides: 4. The CDR3: CARSRTSGRVYEQYF. The CDR3 DNA follows: TGTGCCAGAAGCCGGACTAGCGGGAGAGTCTACGAGCAGTACTTC.

This chain uses TRBV28 with TRBJ1-2; a weak D match, TRBD1 (6 bases). Germline V gene data show CDR1 as MDHEN and CDR2 as SYDVKM. The CDR3 consists of 14 residues. V dropped 5 bases and J dropped 2 bases, with 12 bases sitting between them. The CDR3: CASSPVQGNYGYTF. The CDR3 bases are TGTGCCAGCAGTCCAGTACAGGGAAACTATGGCTACACCTTC.

The chain couples TRBV5-1 to TRBJ2-3; possibly TRBD2 for D (6 bases). Deletions cut 0 bases from V and 6 bases from J, with 11 bases between. The CDR3 loop spans 14 amino acids. The germline V gene encodes CDR1 SGHRS and CDR2 YFSETQ. CDR3 coding DNA: TGCGCCAGCAGCTTGGGATCGGGGGACGATACGCAGTATTTT. Its translation: CASSLGSGDDTQYF. The full variable domain, rest sourced from reference TRBV5-1 and TRBJ2-3, is KAGVTQTPRYLIKTRGQQVTLSCSPISGHRSVSWYQQTPGQGLQFLFEYFSETQRNKGNFPGRFSGRQFSNSRSEMNVSTLELGDSALYLCASSLGSGDDTQYFGPGTRLTVL.

This clone came up a few times. The J gene is TRBJ2-2, the V gene TRBV7-3; TRBD2 aligns across 9 bases. The CDR3 loop spans 15 amino acids. V trimming: 1 base; J trimming: 4 bases; junction bases outside the gene matches: 1. CDR1 and CDR2 (germline): SGHTA, FQGTGA. In DNA, the CDR3 is TGTGCCAGCAGCTTAATAGCGGGAGCCACCGGGGAGCTGTTTTTT. Protein sequence: CASSLIAGATGELFF.

The J gene is TRBJ2-7, the V gene TRBV5-1, with TRBD2 matching over 13 bases. This CDR3 contains 16 residues. V shed 2 bases and J 4 bases; nucleotides not matched to a gene: 6. Germline CDR1 is SGHRS and CDR2 is YFSETQ. The CDR3 coding sequence is TGCGCCAGCAGCTTTGGACTAGCGGGGGTCTCATACGAGCAGTACTTC. Its translation is CASSFGLAGVSYEQYF.

The CDR3 coding sequence is TGTGCCAGCAGCTTAACCGGACATATTCCGGGTAGGCAGTACTTC. Protein sequence: CASSLTGHIPGRQYF. The chain couples TRBV11-2 to TRBJ2-7; weak D call: TRBD1 (5 bases). From germline, CDR1 is SGHAT and CDR2 FQNNGV. V was clipped by 2 bases and J by 9 bases, with 20 bases between them. The CDR3 length is 15 residues. The full variable domain, rest sourced from reference TRBV11-2 and TRBJ2-7, is EAGVAQSPRYKIIEKRQSVAFWCNPISGHATLYWYQQILGQGPKLLIQFQNNGVVDDSQLPKDRFSAERLKGVDSTLKIQPAKLEDSAVYLCASSLTGHIPGRQYFGPGTRLTVT.